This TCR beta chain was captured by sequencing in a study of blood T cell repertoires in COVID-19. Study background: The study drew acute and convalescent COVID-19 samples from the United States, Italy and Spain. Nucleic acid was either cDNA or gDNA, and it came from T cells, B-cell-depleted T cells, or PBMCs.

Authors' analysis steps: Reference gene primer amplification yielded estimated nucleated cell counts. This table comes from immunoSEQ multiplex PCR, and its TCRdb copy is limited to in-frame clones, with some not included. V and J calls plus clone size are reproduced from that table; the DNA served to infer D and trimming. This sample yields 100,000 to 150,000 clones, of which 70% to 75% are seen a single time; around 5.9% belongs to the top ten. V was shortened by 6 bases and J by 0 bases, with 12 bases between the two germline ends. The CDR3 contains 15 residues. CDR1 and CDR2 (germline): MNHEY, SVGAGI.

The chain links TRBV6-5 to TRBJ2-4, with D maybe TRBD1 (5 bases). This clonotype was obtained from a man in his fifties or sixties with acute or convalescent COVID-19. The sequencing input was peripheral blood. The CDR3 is CASSRDSLAKNIQYF. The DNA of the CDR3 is TGTGCCAGCAGCCGAGACAGCCTAGCCAAAAACATTCAGTACTTC.